Shown below are 3 T cell receptor beta chains from a single sample sequenced in a study of T cell repertoires in cytomegalovirus infection (dated by TCRdb to between 2018 and 2021). TCRdb names Illumina HiSeq 1500 as the instrument used. The public reads were reanalyzed by TCRdb: fastp trimming at Q25, MiXCR alignment, in-frame beta chains only. When rows share a CDR3 protein, they turn into one entry using the most common DNA and genes. This sample holds about 260,000 distinct CDR3 sequences; about an eighth were observed only once. The ten most abundant clones make up roughly 8.7% of the sample. Sequencing was done on a sample of PBMCs. All receptors derive from a human donor in good health (CMV status not recorded). Some clones in this sample may be carry-over from other donors' samples.

As concerns this clonotype: Sequence at one end of the junction differs from germline and may be a read error. This rearrangement joins TRBV15 to TRBJ1-5; TRBD1 might be the D (6 bases). Germline assignment: CDR1 LNHNV and CDR2 YYDKDF (reference sequence). The CDR3 spans 17 residues. CDR3 loop: CATSRTTGDYSNQPQRF. CDR3 coding DNA: TGTGCCACCAGCAGAACGACAGGAGATTATAGCAATCAGCCCCAGCGTTTT.

The J gene is TRBJ2-7, the V gene TRBV6-4, with 11 bases lining up with TRBD2. CDR3 length: 16 amino acids. The germline V gene has CDR1 MRHNA and CDR2 SNTAGT. V gave up 7 bases and J gave up 0 bases; unmatched junction bases: 8. The CDR3 DNA is TGTGCCAGCATGAGACTAGCGGGACGGAGCTCCTACGAGCAGTACTTC. Protein: CASMRLAGRSSYEQYF.

This clonotype has ten or more counts. V gene TRBV20-1 combines with J gene TRBJ2-7; the D gene could be TRBD1 or TRBD2 (6 bases each). The CDR3 totals 15 residues. CDR1 and CDR2 from the germline V gene are DFQATT and SNEGSKA (reference sequence). The ends were cut back, 0 bases at V and 5 bases at J, with 17 bases in the middle. This chain's CDR3 is CSARDLATGRNEQYF. The CDR3 nucleotides read TGCAGTGCTAGAGATCTCGCCACAGGGAGGAACGAGCAGTACTTC.